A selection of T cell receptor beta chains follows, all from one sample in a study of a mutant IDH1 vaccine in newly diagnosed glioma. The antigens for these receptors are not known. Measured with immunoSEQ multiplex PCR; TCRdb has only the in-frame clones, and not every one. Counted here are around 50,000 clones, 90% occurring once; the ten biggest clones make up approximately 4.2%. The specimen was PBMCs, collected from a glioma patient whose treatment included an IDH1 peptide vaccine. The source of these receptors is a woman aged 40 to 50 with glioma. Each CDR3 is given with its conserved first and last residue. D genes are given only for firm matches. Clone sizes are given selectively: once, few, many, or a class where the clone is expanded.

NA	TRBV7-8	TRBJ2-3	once	CASSLDGSLTDTQYF	TGTGCCAGCAGCTTAGACGGGAGCCTCACAGATACGCAGTATTTT
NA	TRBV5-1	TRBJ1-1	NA	CASSLAIGARDMNTEAFF	TGCGCCAGCAGCTTGGCCATCGGGGCACGAGACATGAACACTGAAGCTTTCTTT
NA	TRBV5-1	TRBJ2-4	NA	CASSLAPRNIQYF	TGCGCCAGCAGCTTGGCCCCGAGAAACATTCAGTACTTC
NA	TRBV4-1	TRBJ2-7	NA	CASSRTGTYNYEQYF	TGCGCCAGCAGCCGGACCGGGACATACAATTACGAGCAGTACTTC
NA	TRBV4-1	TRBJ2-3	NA	CASSQDTAGWGDTQYF	TGCGCCAGCAGCCAAGATACGGCGGGATGGGGAGATACGCAGTATTTT
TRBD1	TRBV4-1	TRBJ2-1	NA	CASSQEDRVQYNEQFF	TGCGCCAGCAGCCAAGAGGACAGGGTCCAATACAATGAGCAGTTCTTC
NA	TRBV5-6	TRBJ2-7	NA	CASSLPRASSYEQYF	TGTGCCAGCAGCTTGCCCCGGGCGAGCTCCTACGAGCAGTACTTC
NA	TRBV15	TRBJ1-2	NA	CATRGQSHPGNYGYTF	TGTGCCACCAGGGGGCAGAGTCACCCGGGGAACTATGGCTACACCTTC
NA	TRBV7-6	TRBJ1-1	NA	CASSLGHNTEAFF	TGTGCCAGCAGCTTAGGGCATAACACTGAAGCTTTCTTT
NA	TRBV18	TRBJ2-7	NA	CASSPPSLASYEQYF	TGTGCCAGCTCACCACCGTCTCTAGCGTCCTACGAGCAGTACTTC
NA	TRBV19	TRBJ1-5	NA	CASSIQLGQPQHF	TGTGCCAGTAGTATACAGCTAGGTCAGCCCCAGCATTTT
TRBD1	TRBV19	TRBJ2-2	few	CASSTGAGELFF	TGTGCCAGTTCGACAGGGGCCGGGGAGCTGTTTTTT
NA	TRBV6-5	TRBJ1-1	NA	CASSSTVWNTEAFF	TGTGCCAGCAGTTCTACAGTATGGAACACTGAAGCTTTCTTT
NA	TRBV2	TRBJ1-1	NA	CASSVGEAFF	TGTGCCAGCAGTGTGGGTGAAGCTTTCTTT
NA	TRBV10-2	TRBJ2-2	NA	CASSETRGRSGELFF	TGCGCCAGCAGCGAGACTAGGGGACGGAGCGGGGAGCTGTTTTTT
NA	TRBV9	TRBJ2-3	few	CASSVDDSDTQYF	TGTGCCAGCAGCGTGGATGACTCAGATACGCAGTATTTT
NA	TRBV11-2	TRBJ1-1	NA	CASSPQAGVIGFTEAFF	TGTGCCAGCAGCCCCCAGGCCGGGGTGATTGGGTTCACTGAAGCTTTCTTT
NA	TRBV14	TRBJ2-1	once	CASSQEETITARKQFF	TGTGCCAGCAGCCAAGAGGAAACTATAACAGCTAGAAAGCAGTTCTTC
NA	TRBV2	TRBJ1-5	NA	CASRGDSLNQPQHF	TGTGCCAGCAGGGGGGACTCCTTAAATCAGCCCCAGCATTTT
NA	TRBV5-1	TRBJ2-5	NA	CASSLFVDSRRETQYF	TGCGCCAGCAGCTTGTTCGTGGACTCGAGGAGGGAGACCCAGTACTTC
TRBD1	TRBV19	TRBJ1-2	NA	CASTPDRIYGYTF	TGTGCCAGTACCCCGGACAGGATTTATGGCTACACCTTC
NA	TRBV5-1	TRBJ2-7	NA	CASSSEQYF	TGCGCCAGCAGCAGCGAGCAGTACTTC
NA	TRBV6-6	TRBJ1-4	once	CASSYSFNNEKLFF	TGTGCCAGCAGTTACTCTTTCAATAATGAAAAACTGTTTTTT
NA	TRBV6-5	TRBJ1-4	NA	CASSYGAGASNEKLFF	TGTGCCAGCAGTTACGGTGCGGGGGCATCTAATGAAAAACTGTTTTTT
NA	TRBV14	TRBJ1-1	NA	CASSQDVRITEAFF	TGTGCCAGCAGCCAAGATGTTAGGATCACTGAAGCTTTCTTT
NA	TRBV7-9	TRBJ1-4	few	CASRILGVRNEKLFF	TGTGCCAGCAGGATACTGGGGGTTCGGAATGAAAAACTGTTTTTT
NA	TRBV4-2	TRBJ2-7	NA	CASSQDFREQYF	TGTGCCAGCAGCCAAGATTTTCGCGAGCAGTACTTC
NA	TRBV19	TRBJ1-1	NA	CASNREWNTEAFF	TGTGCCAGTAACAGGGAATGGAACACTGAAGCTTTCTTT
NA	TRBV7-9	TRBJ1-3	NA	CASSLSATGNTIYF	TGTGCCAGCAGCTTATCGGCGACTGGAAACACCATATATTTT
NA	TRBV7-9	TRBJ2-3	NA	CASSLARSLTDTQYF	TGTGCCAGCAGCCTGGCCAGAAGCCTCACAGATACGCAGTATTTT
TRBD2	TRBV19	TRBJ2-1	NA	CASSIGLTSGRKDEQFF	TGTGCCAGTAGTATAGGCCTCACTAGCGGGAGGAAGGATGAGCAGTTCTTC
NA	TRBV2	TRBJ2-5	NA	CASSEGGQETQYF	TGTGCCAGCAGTGAGGGCGGCCAAGAGACCCAGTACTTC
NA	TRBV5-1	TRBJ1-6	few	CASSLPLQGTYNSPLHF	TGCGCCAGCAGCTTGCCGCTTCAAGGAACCTATAATTCACCCCTCCACTTT
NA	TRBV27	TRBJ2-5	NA	CASSSGLETQYF	TGTGCCAGCAGTTCAGGGTTAGAGACCCAGTACTTC
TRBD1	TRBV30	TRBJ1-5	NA	CAWKATGPQPQHF	TGTGCCTGGAAGGCGACAGGGCCTCAGCCCCAGCATTTT
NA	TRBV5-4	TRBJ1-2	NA	CASSSDRYGYTF	TGTGCCAGCAGCTCAGACCGCTATGGCTACACCTTC
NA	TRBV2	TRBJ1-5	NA	CASSSYRGNQPQHF	TGTGCCAGCAGTTCTTACAGGGGCAATCAGCCCCAGCATTTT
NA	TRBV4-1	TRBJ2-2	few	CASSQLTRTGELFF	TGCGCCAGCAGCCAATTGACGCGTACCGGGGAGCTGTTTTTT
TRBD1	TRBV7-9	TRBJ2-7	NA	CASSLKGQGAGEQYF	TGTGCCAGCAGCTTAAAGGGCCAGGGGGCCGGCGAGCAGTACTTC
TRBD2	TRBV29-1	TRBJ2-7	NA	CSVRTSAAYEQYF	TGCAGCGTAAGGACTAGCGCGGCCTACGAGCAGTACTTC
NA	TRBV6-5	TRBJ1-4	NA	CASSQTVNEKLFF	TGTGCCAGCAGTCAGACAGTTAATGAAAAACTGTTTTTT
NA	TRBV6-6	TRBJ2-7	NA	CASSFPGDDGSYEQYF	TGTGCCAGCAGTTTCCCCGGGGACGACGGTTCCTACGAGCAGTACTTC